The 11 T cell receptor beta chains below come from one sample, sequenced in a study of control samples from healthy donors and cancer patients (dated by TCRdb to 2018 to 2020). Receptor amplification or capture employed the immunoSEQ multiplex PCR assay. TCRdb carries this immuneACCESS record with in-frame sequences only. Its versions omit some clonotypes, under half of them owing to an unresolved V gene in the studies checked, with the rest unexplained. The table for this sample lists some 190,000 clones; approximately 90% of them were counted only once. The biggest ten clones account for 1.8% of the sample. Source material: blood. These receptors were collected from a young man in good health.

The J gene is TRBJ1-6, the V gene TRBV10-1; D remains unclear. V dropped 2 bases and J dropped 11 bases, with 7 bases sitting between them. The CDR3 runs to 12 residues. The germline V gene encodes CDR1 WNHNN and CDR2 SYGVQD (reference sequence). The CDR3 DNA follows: TGCGCCAGCAGTGAGGGTGCGGCACCCCTCCACTTT. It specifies CASSEGAAPLHF.

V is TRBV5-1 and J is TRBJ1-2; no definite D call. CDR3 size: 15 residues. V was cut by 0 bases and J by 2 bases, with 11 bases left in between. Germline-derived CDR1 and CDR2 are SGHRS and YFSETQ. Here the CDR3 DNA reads TGCGCCAGCAGCTTGGGGTCCGGCGCAAACTATGGCTACACCTTC. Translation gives CASSLGSGANYGYTF.

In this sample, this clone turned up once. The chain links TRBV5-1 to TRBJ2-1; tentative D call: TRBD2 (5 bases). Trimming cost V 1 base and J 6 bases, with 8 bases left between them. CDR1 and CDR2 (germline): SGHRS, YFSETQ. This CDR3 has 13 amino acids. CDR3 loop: CASSLNLANEQFF. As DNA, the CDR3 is TGCGCCAGCAGCTTGAACCTAGCCAATGAGCAGTTCTTC.

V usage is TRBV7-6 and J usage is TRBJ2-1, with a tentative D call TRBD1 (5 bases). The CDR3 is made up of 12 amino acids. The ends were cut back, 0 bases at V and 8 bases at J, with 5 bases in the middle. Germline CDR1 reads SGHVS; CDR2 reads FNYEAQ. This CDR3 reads CASSLAGHEQFF. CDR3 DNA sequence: TGTGCCAGCAGCTTAGCGGGGCATGAGCAGTTCTTC.

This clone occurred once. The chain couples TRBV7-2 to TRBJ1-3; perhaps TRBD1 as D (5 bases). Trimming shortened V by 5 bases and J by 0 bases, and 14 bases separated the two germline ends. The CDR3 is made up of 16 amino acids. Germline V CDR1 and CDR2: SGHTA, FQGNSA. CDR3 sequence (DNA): TGTGCCAGCAGCATAAGCGGGGGGGGCTCTGGAAACACCATATATTTT. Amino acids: CASSISGGGSGNTIYF. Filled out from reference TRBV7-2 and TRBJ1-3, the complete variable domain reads GAGVSQSPSNKVTEKGKDVELRCDPISGHTALYWYRQSLGQGLEFLIYFQGNSAPDKSGLPSDRFSAERTGGSVSTLTIQRTQQEDSAVYLCASSISGGGSGNTIYFGEGSWLTVV.

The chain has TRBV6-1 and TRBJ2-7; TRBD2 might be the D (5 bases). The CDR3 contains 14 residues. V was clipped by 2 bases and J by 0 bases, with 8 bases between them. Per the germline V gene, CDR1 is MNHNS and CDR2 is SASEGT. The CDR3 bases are TGTGCCAGCAGTGAATTGGGGAGCTCCTACGAGCAGTACTTC. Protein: CASSELGSSYEQYF.

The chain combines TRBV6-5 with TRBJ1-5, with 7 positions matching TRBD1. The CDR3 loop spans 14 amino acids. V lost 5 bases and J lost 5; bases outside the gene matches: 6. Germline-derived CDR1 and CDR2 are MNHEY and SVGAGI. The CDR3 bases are TGTGCCAGCAGTAGCCGGGACAGCTATCAGCCCCAGCATTTT. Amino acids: CASSSRDSYQPQHF.

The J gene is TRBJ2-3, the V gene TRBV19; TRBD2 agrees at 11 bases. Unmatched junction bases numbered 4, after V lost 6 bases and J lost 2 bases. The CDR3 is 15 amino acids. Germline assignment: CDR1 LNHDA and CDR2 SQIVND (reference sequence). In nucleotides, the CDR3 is TGTGCCAGTAGGGAACTAGCGGGGGCCACAGATACGCAGTATTTT. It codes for CASRELAGATDTQYF.

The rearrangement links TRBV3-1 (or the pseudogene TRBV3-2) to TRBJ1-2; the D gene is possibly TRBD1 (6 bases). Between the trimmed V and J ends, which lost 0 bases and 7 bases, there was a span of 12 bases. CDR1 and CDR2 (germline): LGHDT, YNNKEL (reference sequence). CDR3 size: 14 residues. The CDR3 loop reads CASSQETRGGGYTF. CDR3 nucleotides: TGTGCCAGCAGCCAAGAAACCAGGGGCGGTGGCTACACCTTC.

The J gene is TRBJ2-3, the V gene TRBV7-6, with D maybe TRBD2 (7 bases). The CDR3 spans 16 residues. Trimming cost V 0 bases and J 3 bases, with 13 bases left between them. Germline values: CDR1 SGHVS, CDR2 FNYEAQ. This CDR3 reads CASSLAGGPITDTQYF. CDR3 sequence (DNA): TGTGCCAGCAGCTTAGCGGGGGGGCCGATTACAGATACGCAGTATTTT.

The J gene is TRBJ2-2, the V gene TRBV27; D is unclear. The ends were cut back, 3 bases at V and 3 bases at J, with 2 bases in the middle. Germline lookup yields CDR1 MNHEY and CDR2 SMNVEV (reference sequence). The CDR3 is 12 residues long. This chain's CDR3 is CASSLYTGELFF. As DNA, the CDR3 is TGTGCCAGCAGTTTGTACACCGGGGAGCTGTTTTTT.